The TCR beta chain under discussion was sequenced for a study of cytotoxic CD8 clonotypes in ibrutinib-treated CLL (dated by TCRdb to the early 2020s). General notes on the study: In this cohort, approximately 14 patients were treatment-naive and about a dozen were relapsed/refractory, while around 17 had unmutated IGHV. Responses were partial in 24 patients and complete in 2; after median about 63 months follow-up, about 14 stayed in remission and roughly twelve progressed. Response samples were obtained after a median of approximately 12 months of treatment, with a range of about 6 to 36 months. Samples averaged roughly 280,000 productive templates and 94,082 productive rearrangements. Longitudinal samples were available for about 30% of the 86 trial participants. Cryopreserved peripheral blood mononuclear cells were collected before treatment, at response, and at either disease progression or sustained remission. Every remission and progressive disease sample was obtained while ibrutinib was still being received by the patients.

The sample's time point label, in plain terms: progressive disease on ibrutinib. Roughly 1.9 micrograms of genomic DNA were extracted from cryopreserved PBMCs for TCR beta library preparation. Longitudinal blood samples from CLL patients on ibrutinib monotherapy were analyzed using high-throughput TCR beta sequencing. The patients took part in an open-label, single-center phase 2 trial of ibrutinib monotherapy. The germline V gene yields SNHLY for CDR1 and FYNNEI for CDR2. Trimmed from V: 4 bases; trimmed from J: 3 bases; junction bases lacking a gene match: 2. Including the terminal cysteine and phenylalanine, the CDR3 comprises 13 residues. Just CDR3 DNA is preserved here, 39 bases in frame from base 1. Points the paper makes about the study in general: Public clonotypes were rare and either shrank or stayed stable during treatment, and the rise in clonality at ibrutinib response reflected expansion of private clonotypes. Baseline clonality exceeded that of age-matched healthy donors and correlated strongly with circulating CD8+ T-cell counts. At ibrutinib response clonality went up, during sustained remission it held steady, and at progression it dropped back toward baseline. Lymph node repertoires were not examined, and the timing of sampling was not matched between patients in sustained remission and those whose disease progressed.

The goal of deep resolution MiSeq sequencing was a depth between 1 in 1 million and 1 in 200,000 T cells, and coverage averaged 10x per clonotype. The immunoSEQ hsTCRB Kit was used to generate the TCR beta libraries. The study's own analysis went as follows. ImmunoSEQ Data Assistant and ImmunoSEQ Analyzer were used for data analysis, and V, D and J genes were assigned according to IMGT definitions. Clonality, which ranges from 0 to 1, was calculated as one minus the normalized Shannon entropy of productive rearrangement frequencies. Only overrepresented clonotypes making up at least 0.05% of the repertoire of each patient were included in the public clonotype analysis. About twelve repertoires from age-matched healthy donors, obtained from immuneACCESS, served as clonality controls. This immuneACCESS table, as held by TCRdb, lists in-frame sequences with V and J called but not all clones. Of the missing ones, under half trace to an unresolved V gene in checked studies; the others have no known cause. V and J calls and clone size are those listed in that table; D and trimming were worked out from the DNA. The sample table contains 250,000 to 350,000 clones; only one count was recorded for around 77% of them. The ten top clones hold roughly 5.7% of the sample.

A note on this clone: No antigen is known for it. One base away there is no much larger clone; base qualities are not given.

The TCR sequence derives from a human donor with chronic lymphocytic leukemia. The rearrangement joined TRBV2 to TRBJ2-5; a stretch of 7 junction bases matches TRBD1. The material was PBMCs, obtained at disease progression, from a patient treated with ibrutinib. The DNA sequence follows: TGTGCCAGCAGTGTCGACAGGGAAGAGACCCAGTACTTC. Its protein product is CASSVDREETQYF.